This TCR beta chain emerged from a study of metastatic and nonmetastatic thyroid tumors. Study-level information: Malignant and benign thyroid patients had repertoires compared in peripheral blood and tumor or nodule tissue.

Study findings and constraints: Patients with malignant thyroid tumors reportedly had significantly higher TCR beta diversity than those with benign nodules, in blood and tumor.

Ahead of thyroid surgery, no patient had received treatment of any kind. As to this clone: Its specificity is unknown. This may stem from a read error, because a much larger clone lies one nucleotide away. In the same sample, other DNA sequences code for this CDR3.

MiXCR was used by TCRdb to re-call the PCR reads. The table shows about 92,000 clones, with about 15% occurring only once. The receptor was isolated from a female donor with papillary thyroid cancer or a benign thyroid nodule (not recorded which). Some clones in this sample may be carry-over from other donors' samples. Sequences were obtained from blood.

The CDR3 sequence is CASSLDQGAGEKLFF. The CDR3 DNA is TGCGCCAGCAGCTTGGATCAGGGGGCAGGCGAAAAACTGTTCTTT. V usage is TRBV5-1 and J usage is TRBJ1-4; TRBD1 agrees at 8 bases. The CDR3 consists of 15 residues. The V gene's germline CDR1 is SGHRS and CDR2 YFSETQ.